Presented here are 15 T cell receptor beta chains from one specimen sequenced in a study of shared clonotypes between healthy human individuals (TCRdb year 2020). Receptor amplification or capture employed the immunoSEQ multiplex PCR assay. TCRdb took over this immuneACCESS table, retaining in-frame rearrangements with V and J assigned. Such tables are incomplete; in checked studies, under half of the missing clones stem from an unresolved V gene, and the remainder is unexplained. Present in this sample are some 350,000 clones, approximately 79% of which were seen just once. The ten largest clones represent about a tenth of the sample. The sequenced material came from memory CD4+ T cells sorted from blood. This specimen's cell subset or site label, interpreted: CD45RA-negative fraction. Receptor source: a man under 40 in good health.

The V gene is TRBV7-2, the J gene TRBJ2-1; 12 bases are a match to TRBD2. CDR3 length: 16 amino acids. V shed 5 bases and J 2 bases; nucleotides not matched to a gene: 4. Germline V lookup: CDR1 SGHTA, CDR2 FQGNSA. CDR3: CASSALAGGPYNEQFF. In DNA, the CDR3 is TGTGCCAGCAGCGCGCTAGCGGGAGGGCCCTACAATGAGCAGTTCTTC.

The chain recombines TRBV2 with TRBJ2-1, with a weak D call TRBD2 (5 bases). CDR3 length: 15 amino acids. Trimming left V 7 bases short and J 12 bases short, with 25 bases between. Germline CDR1 SNHLY, CDR2 FYNNEI. The CDR3, as DNA: TGTGCCAGCATCAACTCCGGCGGGCCTCGCGTTGGGCAGTTCTTC. This sequence encodes CASINSGGPRVGQFF.

This sequence joins TRBV6-6 and TRBJ1-5; 7 nucleotides agree with TRBD1. Trimming cost V 7 bases and J 4 bases; bases outside gene matches: 13. Germline CDR1 is MNHNY and CDR2 is SVGAGI (reference sequence). The CDR3 totals 16 residues. Here the CDR3 reads CASIHSRDSRNQPQHF. CDR3 nucleotide sequence: TGTGCCAGCATTCACAGCCGGGACAGCCGGAATCAGCCCCAGCATTTT.

This clone was counted between two and nine times. The chain uses TRBV7-6 and TRBJ2-1; tentative D call: TRBD1 (5 bases). Germline CDR1 SGHVS, CDR2 FNYEAQ. Deletions cut 5 bases from V and 2 bases from J, with 13 bases between. The CDR3 has 15 amino acids. CDR3 bases: TGTGCCAGCAGCCCTAGAGAAGGGGCCTACAATGAGCAGTTCTTC. The encoded protein is CASSPREGAYNEQFF.

Worth noting for this clone: The same CDR3 also results from other DNA sequences found in this sample. This chain uses TRBV11-2 with TRBJ1-2; 8 nucleotides align to TRBD1. Looked up from germline, CDR1 is SGHAT and CDR2 is FQNNGV. Trimming at V came to 0 bases and at J to 4 bases, leaving 7 bases not matched to a gene. The CDR3 length is 16 residues. As DNA, the CDR3 is TGTGCCAGCAGCTTAGACGCCGGGACAGGCAGCTATGGCTACACCTTC. Translating gives CASSLDAGTGSYGYTF.

This clone has ten or more counts. In nucleotides, the CDR3 is TGTGCCAGCACCCTTCGACAGGGGGCGCTTGGAGAGCAGTACTTC. Its protein is CASTLRQGALGEQYF. The rearrangement links TRBV27 to TRBJ2-7; TRBD1 agrees at 10 bases. V was clipped by 7 bases and J by 7 bases; unmatched bases: 13. Germline lookup yields CDR1 MNHEY and CDR2 SMNVEV (reference sequence). The CDR3 sequence is 15 residues long.

The chain recombines TRBV7-9 with TRBJ1-1; D not resolved. The germline V and J ends were trimmed by 2 bases and 1 base, with 11 bases remaining between them. This CDR3 has 15 residues. Germline V lookup: CDR1 SEHNR, CDR2 FQNEAQ (reference sequence). The CDR3 DNA is TGTGCCAGCAGCTTACTGGCCGGCCGGAACACTGAAGCTTTCTTT. This sequence encodes CASSLLAGRNTEAFF.

The chain has TRBV27 and TRBJ2-1; TRBD2 matches 12 bases. This CDR3 is 16 amino acids long. Looked up from germline, CDR1 is MNHEY and CDR2 is SMNVEV (reference sequence). V lost 5 bases, J lost 8 bases, and 10 bases stayed unmatched. CDR3 DNA sequence: TGTGCCAGCAGTCCCCGACTAGCGGGAGCTTCCCATGAGCAGTTCTTC. Amino acids: CASSPRLAGASHEQFF.

This sequence joins TRBV15 and TRBJ2-7; D possibly corresponds to TRBD1 (7 bases). From germline, CDR1 is LNHNV and CDR2 YYDKDF (reference sequence). Between the trimmed V and J ends, which lost 1 base and 2 bases, there was a span of 36 bases. The CDR3 is 23 amino acids. The CDR3 DNA reads as TGTGCCACCAGCAGAGGGTACGGAAGTGCGGTTGTTCGACAGGGAGGAAGGACCTACGAGCAGTACTTC. Its protein is CATSRGYGSAVVRQGGRTYEQYF.

The chain couples TRBV28 to TRBJ2-1; D is perhaps TRBD2 (6 bases). V lost 8 bases and J lost 8, with 10 bases in between. This CDR3 is 11 amino acids long. Germline loops: CDR1 MDHEN, CDR2 SYDVKM. The CDR3 region has the DNA TGTGCCAGCCTCCGACTAGATGAGCAGTTCTTC. It specifies CASLRLDEQFF.

The chain links TRBV6-7 to TRBJ2-5; D not resolved. TRBV6-7 is treated as an ORF (open reading frame) with a function not yet certain. V dropped 6 bases and J dropped 3 bases, with 14 bases sitting between them. This CDR3 has 14 residues. The DNA of the CDR3 is TGTGCCAGCAGCGAAGGGCCTCAGGAAGAGACCCAGTACTTC. Amino acid sequence: CASSEGPQEETQYF.

This clone occurred once. The chain has TRBV10-3 and TRBJ2-5; tentative D call: TRBD1 (5 bases). The CDR3 is 14 amino acids. Germline CDR1 and CDR2: ENHRY and SYGVKD. V lost 5 bases and J lost 0, with 10 bases in between. The CDR3 region is CAISQAGNQETQYF. The CDR3 nucleotides are TGTGCCATCAGTCAGGCAGGGAACCAAGAGACCCAGTACTTC.

This chain connects TRBV11-2 to TRBJ1-2; weak D call: TRBD1 (5 bases). Germline-derived CDR1 and CDR2 are SGHAT and FQNNGV. CDR3 size: 15 residues. V was clipped by 0 bases and J by 5 bases, with 13 bases between them. This CDR3 is CASSLEGSGYYGYTF. The CDR3 DNA follows: TGTGCCAGCAGCTTAGAAGGTTCAGGGTATTATGGCTACACCTTC.

This clone came up once. J is TRBJ2-2 and V is TRBV2; 7 bases are shared with TRBD2. Germline CDR1 and CDR2: SNHLY and FYNNEI. With V trimmed by 4 bases and J by 6 bases, 8 bases remained unmatched. The CDR3 is made up of 15 amino acids. As DNA, the CDR3 is TGTGCCAGCAGTGGACTGCGGGAGAGGCCCGGGGAGCTGTTTTTT. Its protein product is CASSGLRERPGELFF.

The J gene is TRBJ2-5, the V gene TRBV7-7, with 10 bases identical to TRBD2. CDR1 and CDR2 (germline): SSHAT, FNYEAQ (reference sequence). This CDR3 has 16 residues. V was pared by 5 bases and J by 5 bases, with 11 bases of the junction left unmatched. CDR3 nucleotides: TGTGCCAGCAGCAAGACCAGCGGGAGGGCCCAGGAGACCCAGTACTTC. Its translation: CASSKTSGRAQETQYF.